Shown below are 7 T cell receptor beta chains from a single sample sequenced in a study of post-analysis software for immune sequencing data. The study, taken as a whole, reports: Higher frequency in patients than in controls was seen for about 5 TRBV segments, with TRBV5-6, TRBV5-1 and TRBV20-1 among them.

These receptors' antigens are unknown. The TCR beta cDNA libraries carried unique molecular identifiers. Each CDR3 protein is one row after TCRdb ran MiXCR on the PCR reads. The data contain about 800,000 distinct CDR3 sequences, around 27% of them singletons. The sample comprised blood. Receptors were obtained from a girl aged 5 to 17 with multiple sclerosis.

This clonotype was counted only a few times. The chain employs TRBV6-1 and TRBJ2-1; D remains unclear. V lost 0 bases and J 13 bases, leaving 16 bases between the germline ends. Germline values: CDR1 MNHNS, CDR2 SASEGT. This CDR3 is 14 amino acids long. The CDR3 coding sequence is TGTGCCAGCAGTGAAGCGCTTGGCGAGTTTCAACAGTTCTTC. Its translation: CASSEALGEFQQFF.

V gene TRBV2 combines with J gene TRBJ2-7; TRBD2 might be the D (5 bases). Matching the DNA end better, TRBJ2-4 makes the J call doubtful. CDR1 is SNHLY, CDR2 FYNNEI, per germline. CDR3 length: 15 amino acids. CDR3 DNA sequence: TGTGCCAGCAGTGATTCAGGACTAGCCAAAAACATTCAGTACTTC. It specifies CASSDSGLAKNIQYF.

This clonotype was counted a few times. The DNA for the CDR3 is TGTGCCAGCAGCTTAGAGTGGGAGACAGGGGCGTCAGATACGCAGTATTTT. Translation: CASSLEWETGASDTQYF. The chain couples TRBV7-6 to TRBJ2-3; the match to TRBD1 covers 8 bases. Germline V gene sequence: CDR1 SGHVS, CDR2 FNYEAQ. V was clipped by 1 base and J by 4 bases; unmatched bases: 10. The CDR3 sequence is 17 residues long.

The V call is TRBV5-5, the J call TRBJ2-3; D call uncertain. Trimming took off 4 bases at V and 4 bases at J, with 16 bases between the two ends. This CDR3 region has 15 residues. Germline CDR1 reads SGHKS; CDR2 reads YYEKEE (reference sequence). The CDR3 sequence is CASSSTMQVADTQYF. Here the CDR3 DNA reads TGTGCCAGCAGCAGCACAATGCAGGTTGCAGATACGCAGTATTTT.

Many counts were recorded for this clonotype. J is TRBJ2-1 and V is TRBV6-5; tentatively, D is TRBD2 (6 bases). The CDR3 length is 15 residues. V lost 2 bases and J lost 2, with 10 bases in between. The germline gives CDR1 MNHEY, CDR2 SVGAGI. DNA for the CDR3: TGTGCCAGCAGTTACACCCAGCGGGCCTACAATGAGCAGTTCTTC. This translates into CASSYTQRAYNEQFF.

This clonotype was seen more than once but under ten times. The chain is built from TRBV29-1 and TRBJ1-1; D ambiguous. Trimming left V 1 base short and J 5 bases short, with 11 bases between. This CDR3 has 13 residues. Looked up from germline, CDR1 is SQVTM and CDR2 is ANQGSEA. The CDR3 reads CSVEASRGTEAFF. The DNA of the CDR3 is TGCAGCGTTGAAGCCTCTCGAGGTACTGAAGCTTTCTTT.

This clonotype was found a few times. The V and J genes are TRBV29-1 and TRBJ1-1; D perhaps matches TRBD1 (5 bases). This CDR3 region has 14 residues. Trimming took off 6 bases at V and 4 bases at J, with 18 bases between the two ends. Germline V gene data show CDR1 as SQVTM and CDR2 as ANQGSEA. The CDR3: CSVLKPAGGTEAFF. The CDR3 region has the DNA TGCAGCGTCCTAAAACCTGCCGGGGGCACTGAAGCTTTCTTT.